The rows below give T cell receptor beta chains drawn from one sample of a study of regulatory T cells in long-lasting Graves disease. TCRdb re-analysed the multiplex PCR reads in MiXCR, keeping a single row per CDR3 protein. The sample contains 430,000 or so distinct CDR3 sequences, under 25% of which appear only once. The sample was peripheral blood mononuclear cells (PBMCs), taken when the disease was refractory, from a patient treated with antithyroid drugs. These receptors were obtained from a female donor with Graves disease. Both conserved end residues are part of each CDR3. The D gene is left open where the match is weak. For some rows the clone size is stated as once, few or many, or as a class when expanded; others skip it.

V	J	size	D	DNA	CDR3
TRBV18	TRBJ1-4	.	.	TGTGCCAGCTCACCAAAAGGAGGGTGGGCTAATGAAAAACTGTTTTTT	CASSPKGGWANEKLFF
TRBV11-2	TRBJ2-5	many	TRBD2	TGTGCCAGCAGCGGGAGACTAGCGAGGGAGACCCAGTACTTC	CASSGRLARETQYF
TRBV2	TRBJ1-1	many	.	TGTGCCAGCAGTCCCCGGTCCAACTCGAACACTGAAGCTTTCTTT	CASSPRSNSNTEAFF
TRBV7-2	TRBJ1-5	many	.	TGTGCCAGCAGCTTAACGAGCGCAAATAATCAGCCCCAGCATTTT	CASSLTSANNQPQHF
TRBV20-1	TRBJ2-5	.	.	TGCAGTGCTAGACAGGTATACCAAGAGACCCAGTACTTC	CSARQVYQETQYF
TRBV5-1	TRBJ2-7	few	.	TGCGCCAGCAGCTCGCATGGGGCGTTTAGCTCCTACGAGCAGTACTTC	CASSSHGAFSSYEQYF
TRBV29-1	TRBJ2-1	few	TRBD2	TGCAGCGTTGAAGATTATCCAGGCCAGCGGGAAAGCAATGAGCAGTTCTTC	CSVEDYPGQRESNEQFF
TRBV6-1	TRBJ2-5	many	.	TGTGGGGTGCTATCAGAGACCCAGTACTTC	CGVLSETQYF
TRBV3-1	TRBJ1-2	.	.	TGTGCCAGCAGCCAAAGTAGTCGATCCAACTATGGCTACACCTTC	CASSQSSRSNYGYTF
TRBV30	TRBJ2-2	many	.	TGTGCCTGGATGGAGGGGGCGATCGGGGAGCTGTTTTTT	CAWMEGAIGELFF
TRBV4-1	TRBJ1-2	.	.	TGCGCCAGCAGTTTCGACAGCGCCTATGGCTACACCTTC	CASSFDSAYGYTF
TRBV20-1	TRBJ1-1	.	.	TGCAGTGCTAGCCCCAGGGGAAACACTGAAGCTTTCTTT	CSASPRGNTEAFF
TRBV28	TRBJ1-1	many	.	TGTGCCAGCAGTGGGGGCTGGGGCAAAGGGCGAGGTGAAGCTTTCTTT	CASSGGWGKGRGEAFF
TRBV27	TRBJ2-7	many	TRBD1	TGTGCCAGCAGTTCAGGGCAGGGGGCATTATACGAGCAGTACTTC	CASSSGQGALYEQYF
TRBV20-1	TRBJ2-7	.	TRBD2	TGCAGTGCTCCTAGCGGTTCCTACGAGCAGTACTTC	CSAPSGSYEQYF
TRBV7-8	TRBJ1-5	many	TRBD1	TGTGCCAGCAGCAAAGCGGTTTCAGGGGGAAATGGCAATCAGCCCCAGCATTTT	CASSKAVSGGNGNQPQHF
TRBV6-1	TRBJ1-5	many	.	TGTGCCAGCAGTCGTCCCAGGGGAAGCAATCAGCCCCAGCATTTT	CASSRPRGSNQPQHF
TRBV14	TRBJ1-6	few	.	TGTGCCAGCAGCCAAGATGAACAGCCTAATTCACCCCTCCACTTT	CASSQDEQPNSPLHF
TRBV27	TRBJ2-2	many	.	TGTGCCACCCGGGAGACGGCGAACACCGGGGAGCTGTTTTTT	CATRETANTGELFF
TRBV7-9	TRBJ2-7	few	.	TGTGCCAGCAGCTGGGGTGCGAATTACGAGCAGTACTTC	CASSWGANYEQYF
TRBV6-2/TRBV6-3	TRBJ2-5	many	TRBD1	TGTGCCAGCAGCCCAAGGACAGGGTCGGGCGAGACCCAGTACTTC	CASSPRTGSGETQYF
TRBV20-1	TRBJ1-4	many	.	TGCAGTGCTAATGCTGGGACTAATGAAAAACTGTTTTTT	CSANAGTNEKLFF
TRBV18	TRBJ2-1	few	.	TGTGCCAGCTCACCACGGGGAGGGGGTCTGGAGCAGTTCTTC	CASSPRGGGLEQFF
TRBV5-1	TRBJ1-4	.	TRBD1	TGCGCCAGCAGCAACCTACAGGGGACGCAAGAAAAACTGTTTTTT	CASSNLQGTQEKLFF
TRBV9	TRBJ2-5	many	TRBD2	TGTGCCAGCAGCGTAGGGGCGGGAGTAGTCGGGGAGACCCAGTACTTC	CASSVGAGVVGETQYF
TRBV12-3/TRBV12-4	TRBJ2-5	few	TRBD1	TGTGCCAGCAGTTTAGGACAGGGGGGGGAGTACTTC	CASSLGQGGEYF
TRBV11-3	TRBJ2-7	few	.	TGTGCCAGCAGCTTGGACATGAGCTACGAGCAGTACTTC	CASSLDMSYEQYF
TRBV20-1	TRBJ2-2	few	.	TGCAGTGCTAGAGAACTGCAGGGTTTCGGGGAGCTGTTTTTT	CSARELQGFGELFF
TRBV28	TRBJ1-5	many	.	TGTGCCAGCAGTTTTAGGAACGGTCAGCCCCAGCATTTT	CASSFRNGQPQHF
TRBV4-1	TRBJ2-7	few	TRBD2	TGCGCCAGCAGCCACTGGAGCGGGACGGGGAACGAGCAGTACTTC	CASSHWSGTGNEQYF
TRBV20-1	TRBJ1-1	few	.	TGCAGTGCCAGGGGTAAAACTGAAGCTTTCTTT	CSARGKTEAFF
TRBV6-2/TRBV6-3	TRBJ2-7	many	TRBD1	TGTGCCAGCAGTGGAGGACAGGGGGCAGCCTACGAGCAGTACTTC	CASSGGQGAAYEQYF
TRBV19	TRBJ2-1	.	TRBD2	TGTGCCAGTGCGGGAGGGACAGTCAATGAGCAGTTCTTC	CASAGGTVNEQFF
TRBV2	TRBJ2-7	many	.	TGTGCCAGCAGTGTCCGTTCTTACGGTGCTAACGAGCAGTACTTC	CASSVRSYGANEQYF
TRBV28	TRBJ2-1	many	.	TGTGCCAGCAGGGACGGCTCCTACAATGAGCAGTTCTTC	CASRDGSYNEQFF
TRBV29-1	TRBJ1-3	few	TRBD1	TGCAGCGTTGATAGCGGGACAGGGGAGGACACCATATATTTT	CSVDSGTGEDTIYF
TRBV29-1	TRBJ1-2	few	TRBD1	TGCAGCGCCGCGGACAGGGGGCAGGTAAACTATGGCTACACCTTC	CSAADRGQVNYGYTF
TRBV12-3/TRBV12-4	TRBJ1-6	many	.	TGTGCCAGCAGTTTAAGGACTATAGGTAATTCACCCCTCCACTTT	CASSLRTIGNSPLHF
TRBV30	TRBJ1-1	many	TRBD1	TGTGCCTGGAGCCTGGGACAGGGGAACACTGAAGCTTTCTTT	CAWSLGQGNTEAFF
TRBV13	TRBJ1-2	many	.	TGTGCCAGCAGCGCGACAACGGACTATGGCTACACCTTC	CASSATTDYGYTF
TRBV3-1	TRBJ1-6	many	.	TGTGCCAGCAGCAGATGGGACCGAAGGGTAGGGGAAGCACCCCTCCACTTT	CASSRWDRRVGEAPLHF
TRBV29-1	TRBJ1-1	many	.	TGCAGCGTCCTCGACATGAACACTGAAGCTTTCTTT	CSVLDMNTEAFF
TRBV20-1	TRBJ1-5	few	.	TGCAGTGCTACCGGACGGCCCAATCAGCCCCAGCATTTT	CSATGRPNQPQHF
TRBV20-1	TRBJ1-3	.	.	TGCAGTGCTTCAGATGGGCCTGGAAACACCATATATTTT	CSASDGPGNTIYF
TRBV6-2/TRBV6-3	TRBJ2-2	.	TRBD2	TGTGCCAGCAGGGTAGCGGGAGCCCCTACGAACACCGGGGAGCTGTTTTTT	CASRVAGAPTNTGELFF